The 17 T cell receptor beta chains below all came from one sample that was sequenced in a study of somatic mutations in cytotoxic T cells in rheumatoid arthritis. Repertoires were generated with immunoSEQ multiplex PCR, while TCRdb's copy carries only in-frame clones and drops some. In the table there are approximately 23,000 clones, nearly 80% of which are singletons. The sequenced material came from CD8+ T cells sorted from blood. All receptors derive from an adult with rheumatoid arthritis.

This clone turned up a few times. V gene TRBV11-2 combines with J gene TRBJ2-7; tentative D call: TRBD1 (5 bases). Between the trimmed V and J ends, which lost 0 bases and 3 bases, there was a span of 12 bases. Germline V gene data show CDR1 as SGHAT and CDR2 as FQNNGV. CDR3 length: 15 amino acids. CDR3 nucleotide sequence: TGTGCCAGCAGCTTAGATCCAGCAGGGAACTACGAGCAGTACTTC. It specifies CASSLDPAGNYEQYF.

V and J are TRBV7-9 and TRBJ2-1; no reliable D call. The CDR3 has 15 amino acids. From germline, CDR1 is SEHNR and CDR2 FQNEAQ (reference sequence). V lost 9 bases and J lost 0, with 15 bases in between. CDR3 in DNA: TGTGCCAGGTCAATTGGGGATAGCTCCTACAATGAGCAGTTCTTC. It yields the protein CARSIGDSSYNEQFF.

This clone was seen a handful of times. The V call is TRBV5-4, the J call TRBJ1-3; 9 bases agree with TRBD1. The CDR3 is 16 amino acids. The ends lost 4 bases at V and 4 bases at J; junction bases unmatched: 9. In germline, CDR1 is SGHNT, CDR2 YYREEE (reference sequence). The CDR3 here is CASSAGTGIMGNTIYF. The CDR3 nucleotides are TGTGCCAGCAGCGCGGGGACAGGGATAATGGGAAACACCATATATTTT.

The CDR3 region is CATSPHTRGLNTEAFF. The CDR3 DNA reads as TGTGCCACCAGCCCACACACCCGGGGATTGAACACTGAAGCTTTCTTT. The rearrangement joins TRBV15 to TRBJ1-1; unclear D gene. Germline CDR1 reads LNHNV; CDR2 reads YYDKDF (reference sequence). Trimming took off 5 bases at V and 0 bases at J, with 16 bases between the two ends. The length of the CDR3 is 16 residues.

The chain's CDR3 is CASSQDRSYEQYF. The CDR3 bases are TGCGCCAGCAGCCAAGATAGGAGCTACGAGCAGTACTTC. J is TRBJ2-7 and V is TRBV4-3; D is ambiguous. The germline V gene encodes CDR1 LGHNA and CDR2 YSLEER. The CDR3 runs 13 residues. Trimming left V 0 bases short and J 3 bases short, with 6 bases between.

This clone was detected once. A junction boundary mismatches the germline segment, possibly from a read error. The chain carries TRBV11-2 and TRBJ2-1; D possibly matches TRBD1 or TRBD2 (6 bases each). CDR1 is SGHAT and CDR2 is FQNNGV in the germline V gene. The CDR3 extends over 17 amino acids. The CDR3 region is CASSLDRTGRFLGRAIF. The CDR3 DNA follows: TGTGCCAGCAGCTTAGATCGAACAGGGAGGTTCCTAGGCCGGGCTATCTTC.

The CDR3 DNA sequence: TGTGCCAGCAGCTCGGGACTAGCTGCCTACAATGAGCAGTTCTTC. It encodes CASSSGLAAYNEQFF. This sequence joins TRBV7-3 and TRBJ2-1, with 9 bases matching TRBD2. The CDR3 covers 15 residues. Germline loops: CDR1 SGHTA, CDR2 FQGTGA. V trimming: 4 bases; J trimming: 2 bases; junction bases outside the gene matches: 3.

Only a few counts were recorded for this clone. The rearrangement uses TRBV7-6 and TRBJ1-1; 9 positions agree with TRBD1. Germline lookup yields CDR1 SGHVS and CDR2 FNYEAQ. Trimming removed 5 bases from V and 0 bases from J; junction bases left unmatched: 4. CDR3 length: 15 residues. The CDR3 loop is CASSPGTGMNTEAFF. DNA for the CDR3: TGTGCCAGCAGCCCCGGGACAGGGATGAACACTGAAGCTTTCTTT.

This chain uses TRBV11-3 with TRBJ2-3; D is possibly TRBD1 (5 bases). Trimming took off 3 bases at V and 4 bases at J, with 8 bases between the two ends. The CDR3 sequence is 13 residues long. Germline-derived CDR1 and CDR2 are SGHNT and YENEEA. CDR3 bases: TGTGCCAGCAGCTTCAGGGCCCCAGATACGCAGTATTTT. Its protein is CASSFRAPDTQYF.

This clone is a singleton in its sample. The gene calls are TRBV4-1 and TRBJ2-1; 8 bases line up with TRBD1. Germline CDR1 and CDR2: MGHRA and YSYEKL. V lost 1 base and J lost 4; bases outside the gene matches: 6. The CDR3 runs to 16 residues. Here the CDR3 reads CASSQVGRGLYNEQFF. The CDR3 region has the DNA TGCGCCAGCAGCCAAGTCGGCAGGGGGCTATACAATGAGCAGTTCTTC.

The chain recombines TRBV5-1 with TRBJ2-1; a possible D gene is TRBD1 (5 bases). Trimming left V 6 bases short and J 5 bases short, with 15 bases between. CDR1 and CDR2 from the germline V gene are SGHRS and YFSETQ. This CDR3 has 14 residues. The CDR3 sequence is CASNWGGENNEQFF. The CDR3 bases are TGCGCCAGCAATTGGGGCGGAGAAAACAATGAGCAGTTCTTC.

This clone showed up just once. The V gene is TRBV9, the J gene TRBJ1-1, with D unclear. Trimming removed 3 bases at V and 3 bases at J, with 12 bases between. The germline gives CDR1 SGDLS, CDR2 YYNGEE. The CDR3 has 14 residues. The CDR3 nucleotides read TGTGCCAGCAGCGCGGGGATTCAGTACACTGAAGCTTTCTTT. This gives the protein CASSAGIQYTEAFF.

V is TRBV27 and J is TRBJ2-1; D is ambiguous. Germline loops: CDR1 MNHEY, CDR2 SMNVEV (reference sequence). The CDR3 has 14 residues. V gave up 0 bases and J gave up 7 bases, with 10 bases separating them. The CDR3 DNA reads TGTGCCAGCAGTTTATCGGTTGGGAAGAATGAGCAGTTCTTC. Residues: CASSLSVGKNEQFF.

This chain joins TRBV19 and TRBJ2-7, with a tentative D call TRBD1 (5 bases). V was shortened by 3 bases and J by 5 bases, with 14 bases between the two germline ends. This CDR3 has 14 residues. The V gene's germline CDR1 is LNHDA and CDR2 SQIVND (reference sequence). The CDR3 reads CASSIGREGDEQYF. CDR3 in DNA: TGTGCCAGTAGTATCGGCAGGGAAGGTGACGAGCAGTACTTC.

The CDR3 here is CASSMTGWGQPQHF. In DNA form, the CDR3 reads TGTGCCAGTAGTATGACAGGGTGGGGTCAGCCCCAGCATTTT. The chain links TRBV19 to TRBJ1-5, with 7 bases that match TRBD1. Germline assignment: CDR1 LNHDA and CDR2 SQIVND (reference sequence). This CDR3 is built from 14 residues. V shed 3 bases, J shed 6 bases, and the junction held 5 bases outside the gene matches.

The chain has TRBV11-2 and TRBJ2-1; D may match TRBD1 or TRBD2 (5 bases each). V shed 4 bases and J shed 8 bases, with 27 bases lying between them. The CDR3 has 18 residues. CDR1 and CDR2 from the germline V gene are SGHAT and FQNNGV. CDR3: CASSYPGGYGHSYHEQFF. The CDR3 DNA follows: TGTGCCAGCAGCTATCCTGGGGGATACGGGCACTCTTACCATGAGCAGTTCTTC.

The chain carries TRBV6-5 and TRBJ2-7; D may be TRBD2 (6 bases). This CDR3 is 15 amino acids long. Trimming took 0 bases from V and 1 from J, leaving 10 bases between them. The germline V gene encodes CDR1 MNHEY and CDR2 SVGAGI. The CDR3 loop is CASSYSRGNSYEQYF. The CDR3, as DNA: TGTGCCAGCAGTTACTCCCGGGGGAATTCCTACGAGCAGTACTTC.